This T cell receptor beta chain was retrieved from a study of immune heterogeneity within non-small cell lung tumors. General observations from the study: Identical dominant CDR3 beta clonotypes showed recurrence across tumor sites within a patient, and site-unique high-frequency clones were also present. With local tumor mutational burden, local T-cell clonality showed a moderate but significant correlation (R around 0.37).

The CDR3 has 16 residues. Trimming removed 3 bases at V and 0 bases at J, with 13 bases between. Bulk tumor gDNA, around 630 ng per sample, served as the TCR template. Several biopsies per primary tumor were taken during surgery, spaced as far apart as possible. Before undergoing curative surgery, patients had newly diagnosed non-small cell lung cancer that was untreated. For the TCR beta CDR3, multiplex PCR with 32 V and 13 J primers performed the amplification. TCRdb re-analysed the multiplex PCR reads in MiXCR, keeping a single row per CDR3 protein. The data hold some 15,000 distinct CDR3 sequences, with about 30% observed a single time. This clonotype showed up many times. The antigen is not known.

This chain links TRBV12-3 or TRBV12-4 with TRBJ2-3; the D call may be TRBD1 or TRBD2 (5 bases each). The origin of this receptor is a woman aged 45 to 65 with non-small cell lung cancer. Source material: lung tumor tissue. The CDR3 spells CASSFWDLTSTDTQYF. The CDR3 region has the DNA TGTGCCAGCAGTTTTTGGGACCTTACTAGCACAGATACGCAGTATTTT.